This T cell receptor beta chain appears in the sequencing data of a study of patients and donors after allogeneic stem cell transplantation. The trim removed 3 bases at V and 5 bases at J, leaving 7 bases unmatched. This CDR3 has 15 amino acids. MiXCR, run by TCRdb on the RT-PCR reads, gives a single entry per CDR3 protein. The data show about 90,000 distinct CDR3 sequences, 45% to 50% seen once. The count of this clonotype is one. Sequenced input: blood, either unsorted or a sorted T cell fraction (not recorded which). The V call is TRBV12-3 or TRBV12-4, the J call TRBJ1-1; 9 bases are a match to TRBD1. The clonotype comes from a human donor who was either an allogeneic HSCT recipient or a stem cell or donor lymphocyte infusion donor (not recorded which). It is not recorded whose cells these are; they may come from a transplant donor. The DNA for the CDR3 is TGTGCCAGCAGTTTCCTACAGGGGGCGAAAACTGAAGCTTTCTTT. Its protein product is CASSFLQGAKTEAFF.